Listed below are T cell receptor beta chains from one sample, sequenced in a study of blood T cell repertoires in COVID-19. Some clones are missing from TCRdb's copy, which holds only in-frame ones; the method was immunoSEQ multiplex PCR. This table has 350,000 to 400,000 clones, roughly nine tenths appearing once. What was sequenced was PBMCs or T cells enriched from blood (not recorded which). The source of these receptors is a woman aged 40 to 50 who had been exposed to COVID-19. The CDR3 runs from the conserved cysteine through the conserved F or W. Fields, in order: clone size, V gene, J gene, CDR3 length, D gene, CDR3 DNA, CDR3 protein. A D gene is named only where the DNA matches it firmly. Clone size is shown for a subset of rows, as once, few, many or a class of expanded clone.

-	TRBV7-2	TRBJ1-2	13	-	TGTGCCAGCTCCCGGACAGTTAACTATGGCTACACCTTC	CASSRTVNYGYTF
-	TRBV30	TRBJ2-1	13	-	TGTGCCTGGAGCGGACCCACAGGGAATGAGCAGTTCTTC	CAWSGPTGNEQFF
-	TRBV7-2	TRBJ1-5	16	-	TGTGCCAGCAGCTTAGAACAGGGCTATAGCAATCAGCCCCAGCATTTT	CASSLEQGYSNQPQHF
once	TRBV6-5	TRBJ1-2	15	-	TGTGCCAGCAGGACGGGAGGGACCGCTAACTATGGCTACACCTTC	CASRTGGTANYGYTF
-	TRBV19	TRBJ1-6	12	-	TGTGCCAGTAGTATCGGGAACTCACCCCTCCACTTT	CASSIGNSPLHF
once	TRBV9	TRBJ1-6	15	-	TGTGCCAGCAGCGTAAGGGGTGAGAATAATTCACCCCTCCACTTT	CASSVRGENNSPLHF
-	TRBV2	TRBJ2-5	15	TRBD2	TGTGCCAGCAGTGATGGTAGCGGGGCATCAGAGACCCAGTACTTC	CASSDGSGASETQYF
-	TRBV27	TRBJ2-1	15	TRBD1	TGTGCCAGCAGTTTAAGGGGACAGGCATACAATGAGCAGTTCTTC	CASSLRGQAYNEQFF
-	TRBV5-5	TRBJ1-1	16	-	TGTGCCAGCAGCTTGTCACAGGGCATTTTGAACACTGAAGCTTTCTTT	CASSLSQGILNTEAFF
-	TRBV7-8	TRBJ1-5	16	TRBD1	TGTGCCAGCAGCCGGGACAGATTATATAGCAATCAGCCCCAGCATTTT	CASSRDRLYSNQPQHF
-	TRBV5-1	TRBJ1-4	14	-	TGCGCCAGCAGCTTGGGGACAGCTAATGAAAAACTGTTTTTT	CASSLGTANEKLFF
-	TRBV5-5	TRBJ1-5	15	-	TGTGCCAGCAGCCAAGGACAGATCTACAATCAGCCCCAGCATTTT	CASSQGQIYNQPQHF
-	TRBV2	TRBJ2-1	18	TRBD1	TGTGCCAGCAGTGTCCAAAGGGACAGGGTAGGCTCCTACAATGAGCAGTTCTTC	CASSVQRDRVGSYNEQFF
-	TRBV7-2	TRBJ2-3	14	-	TGTGCCAGCAGCCTGGGGCCCTTCACAGATACGCAGTATTTT	CASSLGPFTDTQYF
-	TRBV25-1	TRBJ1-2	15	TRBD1	TGTGCCAGCAGTGAAAGGACAGGGGCAGGGGATGGCTACACCTTC	CASSERTGAGDGYTF
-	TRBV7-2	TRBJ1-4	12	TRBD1	TGTGCCAGCCAACAGGGGAGTGAAAAACTGTTTTTT	CASQQGSEKLFF
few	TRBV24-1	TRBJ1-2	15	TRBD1	TGTGCCACCAGTGACCGGACAGGGGTTGACTATGGCTACACCTTC	CATSDRTGVDYGYTF
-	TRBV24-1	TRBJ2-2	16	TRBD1	TGTGCCACCAGTGACCCTGAAACAGGGGGCCGGAGGGAGCTGTTTTTT	CATSDPETGGRRELFF
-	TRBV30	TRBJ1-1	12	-	TGTGCCTGGAGTGTCCAGACAGGAAAAGCTTTCTTT	CAWSVQTGKAFF
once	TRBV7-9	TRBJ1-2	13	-	TGTGCCAGCAGCCCCCCGGGTCCGTATGGCTACACCTTC	CASSPPGPYGYTF
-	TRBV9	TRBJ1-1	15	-	TGTGCCAGCAGCGGAACAGGACGTTACAACACTGAAGCTTTCTTT	CASSGTGRYNTEAFF
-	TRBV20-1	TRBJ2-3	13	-	TGCAGTGCTAGTCAACAGGACACAGATACGCAGTATTTT	CSASQQDTDTQYF
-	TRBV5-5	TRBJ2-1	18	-	TGTGCCAGCAGCTTGGTAGTCACGAGGGCCTTCGAAGTCGATGAGCAGTTCTTC	CASSLVVTRAFEVDEQFF
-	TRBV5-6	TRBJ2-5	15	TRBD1	TGTGCCAGCAGCTTGACAGGGGGTAATCAAGAGACCCAGTACTTC	CASSLTGGNQETQYF
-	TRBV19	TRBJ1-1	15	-	TGTGCCAGTAGTTTGCCAGGGGAGAAGGGCACTGAAGCTTTCTTT	CASSLPGEKGTEAFF
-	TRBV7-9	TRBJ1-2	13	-	TGTGCCAGCAGCCTCGGGACTAACTATGGCTACACCTTC	CASSLGTNYGYTF
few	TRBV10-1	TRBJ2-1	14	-	TGCGCCAGCAGCGGGCAGGGTCCTAGGAATGAGCAGTTCTTC	CASSGQGPRNEQFF